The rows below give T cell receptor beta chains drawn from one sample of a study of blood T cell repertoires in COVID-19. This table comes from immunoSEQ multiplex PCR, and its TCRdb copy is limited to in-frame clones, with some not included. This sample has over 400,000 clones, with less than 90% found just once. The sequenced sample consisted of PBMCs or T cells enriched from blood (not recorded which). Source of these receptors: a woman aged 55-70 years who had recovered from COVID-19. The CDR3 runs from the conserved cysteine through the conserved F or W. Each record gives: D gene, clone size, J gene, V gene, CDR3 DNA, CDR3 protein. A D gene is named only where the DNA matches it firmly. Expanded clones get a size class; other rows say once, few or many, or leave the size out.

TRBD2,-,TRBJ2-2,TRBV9,TGTGCCAGCAGCCCTAGGACTAGCGGGGCGAACACCGGGGAGCTGTTTTTT,CASSPRTSGANTGELFF
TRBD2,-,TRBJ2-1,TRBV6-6,TGTGCCAGCAGTGTTCTAGCGGGGGAATACAATGAGCAGTTCTTC,CASSVLAGEYNEQFF
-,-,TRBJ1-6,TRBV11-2,TGTGCCAGCAGCTTAGATTCTCAGGGCCAAAATTCACCCCTCCACTTT,CASSLDSQGQNSPLHF
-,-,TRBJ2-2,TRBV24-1,TGTGCCACAGGAAACAGGGTTAGCACCGGGGAGCTGTTTTTT,CATGNRVSTGELFF
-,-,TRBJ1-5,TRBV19,TGTGCCAGTAGTATAGTCGGGAGCTCTCAGCCCCAGCATTTT,CASSIVGSSQPQHF
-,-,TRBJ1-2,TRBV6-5,TGTGCCAGCAGTTACGGCGGGGAAGTGCAGTATGGCTACACCTTC,CASSYGGEVQYGYTF
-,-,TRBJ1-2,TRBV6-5,TGTGCCAGCAGTTACCTGGACAGCGGCTATGGCTACACCTTC,CASSYLDSGYGYTF
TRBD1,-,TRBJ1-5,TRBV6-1,TGTGCCAGCATTGACTTTGACAGGGGACGGAATCAGCCCCAGCATTTT,CASIDFDRGRNQPQHF
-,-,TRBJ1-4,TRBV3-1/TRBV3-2,TGTGCCAGCAGCTCGGGTGTCCTTAGGGAAAAACTGTTTTTT,CASSSGVLREKLFF
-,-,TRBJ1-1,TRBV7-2,TGTGCCAGCAGCTTAGCCAGGGTAGGGGTAGGGACTGAAGCTTTCTTT,CASSLARVGVGTEAFF
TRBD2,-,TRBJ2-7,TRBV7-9,TGTGCCAGCAGCTCCCGGACTAGCGGGGCGACGGGCGAGCAGTACTTC,CASSSRTSGATGEQYF
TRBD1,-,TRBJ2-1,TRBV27,TGTGCCAGCAGTCTACAGGGGGGAGTGAATGAGCAGTTCTTC,CASSLQGGVNEQFF
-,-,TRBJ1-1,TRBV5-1,TGCGCCAGCAGCTTGTCACAGGGAAACACTGAAGCTTTCTTT,CASSLSQGNTEAFF
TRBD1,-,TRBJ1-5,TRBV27,TGTGCCAGCAGGACACAGGGGGACCTCAATCAGCCCCAGCATTTT,CASRTQGDLNQPQHF
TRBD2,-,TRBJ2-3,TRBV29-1,TGCAGCGTCGGAACCCCGCTGGGACTACTAAATACGCAGTATTTT,CSVGTPLGLLNTQYF
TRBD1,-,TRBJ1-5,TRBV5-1,TGCGCCAGCAGCTTGTACCCCACGGACAGGGGCAATCAGCCCCAGCATTTT,CASSLYPTDRGNQPQHF
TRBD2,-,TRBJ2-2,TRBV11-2,TGTGCCAGCAGCTTGGGGGGAGGGACCGGGGAGCTGTTTTTT,CASSLGGGTGELFF
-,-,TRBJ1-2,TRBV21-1,TGTGCCAGCAGCAACTCCGCGACAGGGAATAACTATGGCTACACCTTC,CASSNSATGNNYGYTF
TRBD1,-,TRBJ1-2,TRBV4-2,TGTGCCAGCAGCGACGGACAGGGGGACTATGGCTACACCTTC,CASSDGQGDYGYTF
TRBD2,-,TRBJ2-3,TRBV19,TGTGCCAGTAGGGAGCGGGGTCCTAGCACAGATACGCAGTATTTT,CASRERGPSTDTQYF
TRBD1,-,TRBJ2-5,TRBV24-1,TGTGCCACCAGTGATCCGGGACAGGGGGGAGAGACCCAGTACTTC,CATSDPGQGGETQYF
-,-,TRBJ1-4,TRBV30,TGTGCCTGGAGTGACAGAAATAATGAAAAACTGTTTTTT,CAWSDRNNEKLFF
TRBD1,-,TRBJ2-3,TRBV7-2,TGTGCCAGCAGCTTAAGGCAGGGGGCATCAGATACGCAGTATTTT,CASSLRQGASDTQYF
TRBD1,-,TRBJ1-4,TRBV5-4,TGTGCCAGCAGCTTCGGACAGGGGGCTCAAGAAAAACTGTTTTTT,CASSFGQGAQEKLFF
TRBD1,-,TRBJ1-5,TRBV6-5,TGTGCCAGCAGTTCTGACAGGGGAGTGGGCAATCAGCCCCAGCATTTT,CASSSDRGVGNQPQHF
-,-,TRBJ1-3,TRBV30,TGTGCCTGGAGTATCCCCCCCACAGGGCGCCTTGGGGGAAACACCATATATTTT,CAWSIPPTGRLGGNTIYF
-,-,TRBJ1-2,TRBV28,TGTGCCACTACCGGGCAGGGGAATGGCTACACCTTC,CATTGQGNGYTF
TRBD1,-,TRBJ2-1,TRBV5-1,TGCGCCAGCAGCCCACGGACAGGGGGCAATGAGCAGTTCTTC,CASSPRTGGNEQFF
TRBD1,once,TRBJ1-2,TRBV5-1,TGCGCCAGCAGCCGGGGACAGGCGAACTATGGCTACACCTTC,CASSRGQANYGYTF
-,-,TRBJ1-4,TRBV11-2,TGTGCCAGCAGCTTAGGGGATTGGACGGCGGGAGAAAAACTGTTTTTT,CASSLGDWTAGEKLFF
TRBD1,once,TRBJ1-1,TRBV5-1,TGCGCCAGCAGCTTGGAAGGACAGGGGAACACTGAAGCTTTCTTT,CASSLEGQGNTEAFF
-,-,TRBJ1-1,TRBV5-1,TGCGCCAGCAGCTTGGCGCATTCGGTTTCCACTGAAGCTTTCTTT,CASSLAHSVSTEAFF
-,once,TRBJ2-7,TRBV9,TGTGCCAGCAGCGTAGATGGCGGGAAGCAGTACTTC,CASSVDGGKQYF
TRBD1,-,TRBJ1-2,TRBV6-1,TGTGCCAGCAGTGGAGCCGGGACAGTGACTAACTATGGCTACACCTTC,CASSGAGTVTNYGYTF
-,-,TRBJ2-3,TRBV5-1,TGCGCCAGCAGCTTGGCGAGGCTGGAAGATACGCAGTATTTT,CASSLARLEDTQYF
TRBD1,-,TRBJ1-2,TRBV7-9,TGTGCCAGCAGCCCTTCAGGGGGCCGTGGCTACACCTTC,CASSPSGGRGYTF
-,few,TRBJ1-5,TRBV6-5,TGTGCCAGCAGTTACTCGACACCGACCAATCAGCCCCAGCATTTT,CASSYSTPTNQPQHF